The next 14 T cell receptor beta chains were all read from a single sample in a study of blood T cell repertoires in COVID-19. Using immunoSEQ multiplex PCR, the repertoire was profiled, and TCRdb retains in-frame clones only, with some absent. Seen here are approximately 190,000 clones, about four fifths observed once, and the top ten hold about 5.7%. The sample consisted of peripheral blood. The receptors come from a middle-aged woman with acute or convalescent COVID-19.

Concerning this clone itself: The same CDR3 also results from other DNA sequences found in this sample. V usage is TRBV7-9 and J usage is TRBJ2-5; 7 nucleotides agree with TRBD1. Germline lookup yields CDR1 SEHNR and CDR2 FQNEAQ (reference sequence). This CDR3 is built from 13 residues. The V gene end was trimmed by 5 bases and the J gene end by 5 bases; junction bases not matched to a gene: 5. The CDR3 coding sequence is TGTGCCAGCAGCCTCCGACAGGGCGAGACCCAGTACTTC. Encoded protein: CASSLRQGETQYF.

This clone was recorded only once. The DNA is omitted, as the CDR3 cannot be located on it reliably, and the CDR3 follows TCRdb's listing. This chain links TRBV28 with TRBJ2-1; the table's D call TRBD1 went unverified against the DNA. Looked up from germline, CDR1 is MDHEN and CDR2 is SYDVKM. Termini included, the CDR3 measures 13 amino acids. This chain's CDR3 is CASSFTPGHLRFF.

The genes are TRBV11-2 and TRBJ2-3; D uncertain. V lost 1 base and J lost 7, with 9 bases in between. The germline gives CDR1 SGHAT, CDR2 FQNNGV. The CDR3 runs to 13 residues. CDR3 nucleotide sequence: TGTGCCAGCAGCTTAGGGCAGGAAAATACGCAGTATTTT. The encoded protein is CASSLGQENTQYF.

The chain joins TRBV10-1 to TRBJ2-7; TRBD2 agrees at 9 bases. Looked up from germline, CDR1 is WNHNN and CDR2 is SYGVQD (reference sequence). There are 18 residues in the CDR3. V shed 6 bases, J shed 1 base, and the junction held 16 bases outside the gene matches. CDR3: CASRSSGTLEGGSYEQYF. The CDR3 DNA follows: TGCGCCAGCAGATCTAGCGGGACGCTCGAGGGGGGATCCTACGAGCAGTACTTC.

The V gene is TRBV15, the J gene TRBJ1-2; D is perhaps TRBD1 (5 bases). Germline values: CDR1 LNHNV, CDR2 YYDKDF (reference sequence). The CDR3 runs to 13 residues. V dropped 4 bases and J dropped 3 bases, with 9 bases sitting between them. CDR3 protein: CATSTGFDYGYTF. CDR3 sequence (DNA): TGTGCCACCAGCACAGGGTTCGACTATGGCTACACCTTC. Looking up the rest from reference TRBV15 and TRBJ1-2 gives the full variable domain: DAMVIQNPRYQVTQFGKPVTLSCSQTLNHNVMYWYQQKSSQAPKLLFHYYDKDFNNEADTPDNFQSRRPNTSFCFLDIRSPGLGDTAMYLCATSTGFDYGYTFGSGTRLTVV.

The rearrangement joins TRBV27 to TRBJ2-7; the match to TRBD2 covers 9 bases. From germline, CDR1 is MNHEY and CDR2 SMNVEV (reference sequence). The CDR3 runs 16 residues. The V segment lost 6 bases and the J segment 2 bases; nucleotides outside the gene matches: 11. The CDR3 DNA reads TGTGCCAGCAGCCGTGGGAGGACTAGCGTACCCTACGAGCAGTACTTC. Its translation: CASSRGRTSVPYEQYF.

The V gene is TRBV27, the J gene TRBJ1-5, with 8 positions matching TRBD1. Germline CDR1 is MNHEY and CDR2 is SMNVEV (reference sequence). V shed 3 bases and J 5 bases; nucleotides not matched to a gene: 6. This CDR3 is 15 amino acids long. The CDR3 DNA reads TGTGCCAGCAGTTTTCGACAGGGGCTCGATCAGCCCCAGCATTTT. It translates to CASSFRQGLDQPQHF.

The chain recombines TRBV5-1 with TRBJ2-1; D might be TRBD1 (5 bases). Trimming took off 2 bases at V and 6 bases at J, with 12 bases between the two ends. Germline V gene lookup returns CDR1 SGHRS and CDR2 YFSETQ. The CDR3 spans 14 residues. CDR3 sequence reads: CASSLLGLRNEQFF. In DNA, the CDR3 is TGCGCCAGCAGCTTACTGGGGCTACGCAATGAGCAGTTCTTC.

The chain joins TRBV2 to TRBJ1-1, with 8 bases that match TRBD1. V was clipped by 4 bases and J by 4 bases; unmatched bases: 2. The CDR3 has 13 amino acids. Per the germline V gene, CDR1 is SNHLY and CDR2 is FYNNEI. CDR3 protein: CASSGGTGTEAFF. Written as DNA, the CDR3 is TGTGCCAGCAGTGGAGGGACAGGCACTGAAGCTTTCTTT.

The chain recombines TRBV3-1 (or the pseudogene TRBV3-2) with TRBJ2-6, with 9 positions matching TRBD1. This CDR3 contains 19 residues. Germline CDR1 and CDR2: LGHDT and YNNKEL (reference sequence). The trim removed 1 base at V and 1 base at J, leaving 8 bases unmatched. In DNA form, the CDR3 reads TGTGCCAGCAGCCAAGTCTTAGGGACAGGGTTATCTGGGGCCAACGTCCTGACTTTC. It is translated as CASSQVLGTGLSGANVLTF.

J is TRBJ1-2 and V is TRBV6-5; TRBD1 matches 9 bases. CDR1 MNHEY and CDR2 SVGAGI come from the germline V gene. The J segment lost 4 bases and the V segment lost 5 bases, leaving 5 bases of the junction unmatched. This CDR3 has 14 residues. The CDR3 nucleotides are TGTGCCAGCAGTCGGACAGGGGAGGCCTATGGCTACACCTTC. Its translation: CASSRTGEAYGYTF.

This clone came up once. The rearrangement links TRBV19 to TRBJ1-2; 9 positions match TRBD1. There are 12 residues in the CDR3. Germline V gives CDR1 LNHDA, CDR2 SQIVND (reference sequence). The CDR3 here is CATGGPNYGYTF. CDR3 in DNA: TGTGCTACAGGGGGCCCTAACTATGGCTACACCTTC.

The V gene is TRBV20-1, the J gene TRBJ1-2; D perhaps matches TRBD1 (6 bases). Trimming removed 5 bases at V and 4 bases at J, with 8 bases between. The CDR3 runs to 11 residues. Germline V lookup: CDR1 DFQATT, CDR2 SNEGSKA (reference sequence). The CDR3 protein is CSASQGYGYTF. DNA for the CDR3: TGCAGTGCTTCACAGGGCTATGGCTACACCTTC.

CDR3 coding DNA: TGTGCCAGCAGCGTCGACAGGGGCTCCTACGAGCAGTACTTC. It is translated as CASSVDRGSYEQYF. The chain links TRBV7-3 to TRBJ2-7, with TRBD1 matching 8 bases. Trimming removed 5 bases from V and 0 bases from J; junction bases left unmatched: 3. CDR3 length: 14 amino acids. CDR1 and CDR2 (germline): SGHTA, FQGTGA.